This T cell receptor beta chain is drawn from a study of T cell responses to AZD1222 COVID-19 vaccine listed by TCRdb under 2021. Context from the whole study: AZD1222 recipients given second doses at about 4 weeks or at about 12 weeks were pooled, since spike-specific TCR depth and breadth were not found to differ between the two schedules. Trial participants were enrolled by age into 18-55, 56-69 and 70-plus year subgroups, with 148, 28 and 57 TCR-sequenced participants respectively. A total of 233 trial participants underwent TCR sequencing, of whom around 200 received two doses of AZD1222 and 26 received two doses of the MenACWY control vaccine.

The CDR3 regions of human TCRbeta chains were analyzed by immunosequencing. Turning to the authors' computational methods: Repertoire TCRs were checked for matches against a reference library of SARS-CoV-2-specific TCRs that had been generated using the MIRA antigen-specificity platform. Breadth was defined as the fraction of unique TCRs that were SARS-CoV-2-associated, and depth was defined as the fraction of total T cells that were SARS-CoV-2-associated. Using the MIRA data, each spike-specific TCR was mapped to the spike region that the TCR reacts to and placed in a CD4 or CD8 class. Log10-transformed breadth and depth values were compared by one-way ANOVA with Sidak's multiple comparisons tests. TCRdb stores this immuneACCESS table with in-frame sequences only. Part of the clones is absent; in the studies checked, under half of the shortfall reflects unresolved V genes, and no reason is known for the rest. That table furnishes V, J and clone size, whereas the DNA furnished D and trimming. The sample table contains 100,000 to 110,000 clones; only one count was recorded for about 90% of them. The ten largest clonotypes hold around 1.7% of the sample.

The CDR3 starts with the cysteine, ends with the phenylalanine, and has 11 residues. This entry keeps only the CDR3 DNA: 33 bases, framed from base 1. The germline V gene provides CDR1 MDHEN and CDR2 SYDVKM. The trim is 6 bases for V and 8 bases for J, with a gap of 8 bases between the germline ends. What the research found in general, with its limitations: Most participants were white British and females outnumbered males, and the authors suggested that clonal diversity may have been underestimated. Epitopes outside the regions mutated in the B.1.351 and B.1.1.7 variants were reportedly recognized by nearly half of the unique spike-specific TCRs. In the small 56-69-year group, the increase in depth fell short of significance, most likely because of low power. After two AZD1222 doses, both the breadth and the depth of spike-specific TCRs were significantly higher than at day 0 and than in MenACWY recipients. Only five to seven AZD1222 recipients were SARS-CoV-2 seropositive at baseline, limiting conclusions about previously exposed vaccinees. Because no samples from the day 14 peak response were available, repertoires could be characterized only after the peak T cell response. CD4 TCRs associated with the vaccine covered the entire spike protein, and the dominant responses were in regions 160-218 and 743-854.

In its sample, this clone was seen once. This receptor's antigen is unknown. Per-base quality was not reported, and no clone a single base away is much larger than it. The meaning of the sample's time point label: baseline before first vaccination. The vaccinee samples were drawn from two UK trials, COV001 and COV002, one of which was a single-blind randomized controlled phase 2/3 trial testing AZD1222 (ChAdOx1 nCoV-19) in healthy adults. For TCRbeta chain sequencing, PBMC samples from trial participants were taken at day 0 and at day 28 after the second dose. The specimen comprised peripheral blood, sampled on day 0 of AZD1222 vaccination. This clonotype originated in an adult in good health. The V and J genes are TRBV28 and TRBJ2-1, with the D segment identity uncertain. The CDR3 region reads CASSLVHEQFF. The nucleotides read TGTGCCAGCAGCCTCGTGCATGAGCAGTTCTTC.